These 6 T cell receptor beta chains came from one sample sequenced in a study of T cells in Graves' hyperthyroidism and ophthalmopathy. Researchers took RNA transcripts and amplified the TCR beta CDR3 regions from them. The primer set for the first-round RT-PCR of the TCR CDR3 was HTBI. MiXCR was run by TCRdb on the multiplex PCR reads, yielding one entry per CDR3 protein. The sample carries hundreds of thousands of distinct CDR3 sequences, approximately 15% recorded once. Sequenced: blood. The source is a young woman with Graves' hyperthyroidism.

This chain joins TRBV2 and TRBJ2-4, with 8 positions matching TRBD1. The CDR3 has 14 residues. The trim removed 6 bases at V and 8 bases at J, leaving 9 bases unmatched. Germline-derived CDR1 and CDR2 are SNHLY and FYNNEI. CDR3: CASSWGQAVDIQYF. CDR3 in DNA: TGTGCCAGCAGCTGGGGACAGGCTGTGGACATTCAGTACTTC.

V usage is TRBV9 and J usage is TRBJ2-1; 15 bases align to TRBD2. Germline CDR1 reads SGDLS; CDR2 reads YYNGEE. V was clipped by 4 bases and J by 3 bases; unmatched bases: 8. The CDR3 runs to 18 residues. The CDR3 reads CASSRTSGGAQGYNEQFF. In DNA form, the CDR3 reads TGTGCCAGCAGCCGGACTAGCGGGGGGGCTCAGGGCTACAATGAGCAGTTCTTC.

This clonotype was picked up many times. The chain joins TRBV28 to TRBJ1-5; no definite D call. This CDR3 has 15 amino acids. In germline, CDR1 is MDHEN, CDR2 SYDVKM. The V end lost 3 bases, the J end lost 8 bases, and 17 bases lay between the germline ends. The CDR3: CASSFRTAKKEPQHF. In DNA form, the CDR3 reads TGTGCCAGCAGTTTTCGTACAGCTAAGAAGGAGCCCCAGCATTTT. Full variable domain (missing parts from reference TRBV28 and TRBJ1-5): DVKVTQSSRYLVKRTGEKVFLECVQDMDHENMFWYRQDPGLGLRLIYFSYDVKMKEKGDIPEGYSVSREKKERFSLILESASTNQTSMYLCASSFRTAKKEPQHFGDGTRLSIL.

CDR3 DNA sequence: TGTGCCAGCTCACCAACAGGGAAGAACACCGGGGAGCTGTTTTTT. This sequence encodes CASSPTGKNTGELFF. The chain employs TRBV18 and TRBJ2-2; D perhaps matches TRBD1 (6 bases). This CDR3 spans 15 amino acids. Per germline, CDR1 KGHSH and CDR2 LQKENI. V lost 2 bases and J lost 1, with 8 bases in between.

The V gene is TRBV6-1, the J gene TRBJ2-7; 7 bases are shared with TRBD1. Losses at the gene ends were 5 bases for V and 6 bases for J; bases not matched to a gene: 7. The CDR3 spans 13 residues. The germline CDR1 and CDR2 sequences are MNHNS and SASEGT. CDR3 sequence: CASSPMTGFEQYF. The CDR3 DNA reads TGTGCCAGCAGTCCTATGACAGGGTTCGAGCAGTACTTC.

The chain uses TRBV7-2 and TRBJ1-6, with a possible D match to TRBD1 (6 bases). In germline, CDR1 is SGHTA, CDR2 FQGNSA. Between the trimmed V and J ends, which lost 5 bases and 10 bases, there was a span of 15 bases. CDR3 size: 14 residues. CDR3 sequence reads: CASSGVRRGSPLHF. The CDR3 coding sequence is TGTGCCAGCAGCGGGGTTCGCAGGGGCTCACCCCTCCACTTT.